This paragraph covers one TCR beta chain sequence. The data originate from a study of cytomegalovirus exposure and HLA in healthy donors. J was trimmed by 4 bases and V by 0 bases; bases with no gene match: 4. CDR1 is SGHRS and CDR2 is YFSETQ in the germline V gene. This CDR3 region has 16 residues. TCRdb's table, derived via immunoSEQ multiplex PCR, lists solely in-frame clones and lacks some. The data show over 200,000 clones, over 80% seen once. What was sequenced was PBMCs. The sequence came from a woman aged 25-40 years in good health and CMV-seropositive. The V call is TRBV5-1, the J call TRBJ2-1; 10 bases align to TRBD2. The CDR3 reads CASSLVVAGGYNEQFF. As DNA, the CDR3 is TGCGCCAGCAGCTTGGTGGTAGCGGGGGGTTACAATGAGCAGTTCTTC.